The 6 T cell receptor beta chains below all came from one sample that was sequenced in a study of T cells after somatic rescue of genetic block. Generated by immunoSEQ multiplex PCR, the TCRdb table keeps only in-frame clones and is missing some. The sample consists of more than 7,500 clones, around 69% of them appearing once. The specimen sequenced was peripheral blood mononuclear cells (PBMCs). The receptor source for this set is a boy between 10 and 17 years old.

CDR3 bases: TGTGCCAGCAGCTTGAATTACGGGACTAGCGGGTCCTCTAGCACAGATACGCAGTATTTT. Residues: CASSLNYGTSGSSSTDTQYF. The J gene is TRBJ2-3, the V gene TRBV11-3; the match to TRBD2 covers 12 bases. Unmatched junction bases numbered 13, after V lost 3 bases and J lost 0 bases. The CDR3 is 20 amino acids. The germline V gene has CDR1 SGHNT and CDR2 YENEEA.

The rearrangement links TRBV6-4 to TRBJ1-2; D is undetermined. Germline assignment: CDR1 MRHNA and CDR2 SNTAGT. This CDR3 has 16 amino acids. The V gene lost 3 bases and the J gene lost 1 base, with 15 bases spanning the gap. CDR3 loop: CASSEVWAAGNYGYTF. CDR3 coding DNA: TGTGCCAGCAGTGAAGTCTGGGCAGCTGGTAACTATGGCTACACCTTC.

This chain connects TRBV10-1 to TRBJ2-5, with D perhaps TRBD2 (6 bases). The CDR3 consists of 13 residues. V shed 8 bases and J shed 8 bases, with 18 bases lying between them. Per germline, CDR1 WNHNN and CDR2 SYGVQD (reference sequence). CDR3 loop: CASSGTPEGTQYF. The CDR3 DNA is TGCGCCAGCTCGGGGACTCCTGAGGGAACCCAGTACTTC.

In its sample, this clone is hyperexpanded. Other nucleotide sequences in the sample specify the same CDR3. J is TRBJ2-2 and V is TRBV2, with D unclear. The CDR3 is 13 residues long. Germline V gene data show CDR1 as SNHLY and CDR2 as FYNNEI. V shed 5 bases and J shed 3 bases, with 7 bases lying between them. CDR3 nucleotide sequence: TGTGCCAGCAGTTTCCAGGACACCGGGGAGCTGTTTTTT. Its translation: CASSFQDTGELFF.

As regards this clone: A read error may produce the germline difference seen at one junction end. V is TRBV7-7 and J is TRBJ2-5; D remains ambiguous. The CDR3 extends over 12 amino acids. Looked up from germline, CDR1 is SSHAT and CDR2 is FNYEAQ (reference sequence). In nucleotides, the CDR3 is TGTGCCAGCAGCTCCCACCAGGAGACCCAGTACTTC. Protein sequence: CASSSHQETQYF.

This clone occurred once. The chain couples TRBV9 to TRBJ1-4, with 7 bases fitting TRBD1. This CDR3 region has 15 residues. CDR1 and CDR2 from the germline V gene are SGDLS and YYNGEE. V was clipped by 2 bases and J by 4 bases; unmatched bases: 5. The CDR3 loop is CASSVGTAFNEKLFF. The DNA for the CDR3 is TGTGCCAGCAGCGTTGGGACAGCGTTTAATGAAAAACTGTTTTTT.